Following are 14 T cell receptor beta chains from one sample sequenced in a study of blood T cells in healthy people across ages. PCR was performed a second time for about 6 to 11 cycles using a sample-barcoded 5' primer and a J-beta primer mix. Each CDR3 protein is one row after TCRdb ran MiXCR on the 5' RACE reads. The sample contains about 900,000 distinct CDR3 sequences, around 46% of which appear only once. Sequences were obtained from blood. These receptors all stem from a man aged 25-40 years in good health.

The CDR3 nucleotides read TGCGCCAGCAGCGACGGAAAAATCGGGAATTCACCCCTCCACTTT. Translating gives CASSDGKIGNSPLHF. V and J are TRBV5-1 and TRBJ1-6; D not resolved. V dropped 4 bases and J dropped 7 bases, with 15 bases sitting between them. The germline gives CDR1 SGHRS, CDR2 YFSETQ. The CDR3 extends over 15 amino acids.

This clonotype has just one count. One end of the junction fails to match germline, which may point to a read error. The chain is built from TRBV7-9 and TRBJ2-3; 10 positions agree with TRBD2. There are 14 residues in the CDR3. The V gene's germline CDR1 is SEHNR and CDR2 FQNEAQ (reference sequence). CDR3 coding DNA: TGTGCCAGCAGCCTAGCGGGGGCGCCAGATACGCGGTATTTT. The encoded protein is CASSLAGAPDTRYF. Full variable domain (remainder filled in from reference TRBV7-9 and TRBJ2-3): DTGVSQNPRHKITKRGQNVTFRCDPISEHNRLYWYRQTLGQGPEFLTYFQNEAQLEKSRLLSDRFSAERPKGSFSTLEIQRTEQGDSAMYLCASSLAGAPDTRYFGPGTRLTVL.

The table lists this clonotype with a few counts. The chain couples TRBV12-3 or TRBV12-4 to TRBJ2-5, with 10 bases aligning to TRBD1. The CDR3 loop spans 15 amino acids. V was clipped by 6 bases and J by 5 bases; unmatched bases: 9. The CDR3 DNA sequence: TGTGCCAGCAGCCCTGGGACAGGGGTACGGGAGACCCAGTACTTC. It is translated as CASSPGTGVRETQYF.

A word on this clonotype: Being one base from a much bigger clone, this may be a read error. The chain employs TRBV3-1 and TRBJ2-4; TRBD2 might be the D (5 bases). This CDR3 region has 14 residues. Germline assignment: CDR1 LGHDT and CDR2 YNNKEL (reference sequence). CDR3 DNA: TGTGCCAGCAGCCTGCGGGTAGCCAAAAACATTCGGTACTTC. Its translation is CASSLRVAKNIRYF.

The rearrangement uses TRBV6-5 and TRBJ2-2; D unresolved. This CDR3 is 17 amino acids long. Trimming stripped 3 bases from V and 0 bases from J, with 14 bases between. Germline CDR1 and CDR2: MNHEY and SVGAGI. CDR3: CASSYGQVYANTGELFF. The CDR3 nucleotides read TGTGCCAGCAGTTATGGGCAGGTCTACGCGAACACCGGGGAGCTGTTTTTT.

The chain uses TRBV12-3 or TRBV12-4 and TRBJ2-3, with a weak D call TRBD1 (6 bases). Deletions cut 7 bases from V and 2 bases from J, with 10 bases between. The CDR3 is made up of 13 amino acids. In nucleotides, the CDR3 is TGTGCCAGCACCCGGACAGACACAGATACGCAGTATTTT. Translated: CASTRTDTDTQYF.

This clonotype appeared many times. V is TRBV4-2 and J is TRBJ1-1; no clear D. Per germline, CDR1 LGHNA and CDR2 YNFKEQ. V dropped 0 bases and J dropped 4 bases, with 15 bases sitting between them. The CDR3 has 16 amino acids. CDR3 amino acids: CASSQERPISGTEAFF. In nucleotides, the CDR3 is TGTGCCAGCAGCCAAGAGCGGCCGATATCAGGCACTGAAGCTTTCTTT.

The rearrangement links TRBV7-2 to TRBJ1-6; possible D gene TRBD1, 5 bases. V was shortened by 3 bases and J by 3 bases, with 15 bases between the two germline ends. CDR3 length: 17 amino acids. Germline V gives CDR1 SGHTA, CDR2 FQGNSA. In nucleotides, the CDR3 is TGTGCCAGCAGCTTGACAGTTTTAGGGAACTATAATTCACCCCTCCACTTT. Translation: CASSLTVLGNYNSPLHF.

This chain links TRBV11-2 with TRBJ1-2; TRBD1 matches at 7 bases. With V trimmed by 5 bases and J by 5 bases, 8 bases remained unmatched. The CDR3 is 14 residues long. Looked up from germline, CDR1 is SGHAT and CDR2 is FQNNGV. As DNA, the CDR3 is TGTGCCAGCAGCAGAGGGACAGACACTTATGGCTACACCTTC. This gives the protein CASSRGTDTYGYTF.

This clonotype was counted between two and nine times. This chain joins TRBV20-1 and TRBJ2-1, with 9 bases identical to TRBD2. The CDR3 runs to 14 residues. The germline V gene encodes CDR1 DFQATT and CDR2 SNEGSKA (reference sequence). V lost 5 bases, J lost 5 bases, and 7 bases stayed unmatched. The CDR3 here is CSARGGVLNNEQFF. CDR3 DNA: TGCAGTGCTCGCGGGGGGGTACTCAACAATGAGCAGTTCTTC.

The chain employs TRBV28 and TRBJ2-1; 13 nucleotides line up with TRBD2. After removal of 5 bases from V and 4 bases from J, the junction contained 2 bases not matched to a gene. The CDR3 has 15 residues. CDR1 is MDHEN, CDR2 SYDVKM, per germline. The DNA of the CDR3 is TGTGCCAGCAGTAAACTAGCGGGGGGGTACAATGAGCAGTTCTTC. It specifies CASSKLAGGYNEQFF.

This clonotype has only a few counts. In DNA, the CDR3 is TGTGCCAGTACTAATGTGGGGGGGCATTGGAATGAGCAGTTCTTC. Its translation: CASTNVGGHWNEQFF. V usage is TRBV19 and J usage is TRBJ2-1, with D perhaps TRBD2 (7 bases). From germline, CDR1 is LNHDA and CDR2 SQIVND (reference sequence). The CDR3 sequence is 15 residues long. Trimming removed 7 bases from V and 7 bases from J, with 20 bases in between.

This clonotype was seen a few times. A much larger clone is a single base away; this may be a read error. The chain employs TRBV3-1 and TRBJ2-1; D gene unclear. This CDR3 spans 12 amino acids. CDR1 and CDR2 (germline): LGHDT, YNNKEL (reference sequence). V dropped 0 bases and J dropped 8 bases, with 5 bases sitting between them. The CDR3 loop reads CASSQDRDEQFF. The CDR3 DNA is TGTGCCAGCAGCCAAGATAGGGATGAGCAGTTCTTC.

The CDR3 nucleotides read TGTGCCAGCAGTACTTCTAGCGGTAACTACAATGAGCAGTTCTTC. Translating it yields CASSTSSGNYNEQFF. V gene TRBV6-2 or TRBV6-3 combines with J gene TRBJ2-1, with 7 bases that match TRBD2. Per the germline V gene, CDR1 is MNHEY and CDR2 is SVGEGT. The CDR3 totals 15 residues. The junction had 7 bases not matched to a gene; V was cut back by 5 bases and J by 3 bases.